These 22 T cell receptor beta chains originate from one sample sequenced in a study of blood T cell repertoires in COVID-19. Libraries were prepared by immunoSEQ multiplex PCR; TCRdb keeps only in-frame clonotypes and omits some of them. This sample has roughly 90,000 clones, with approximately 80% found just once. The sequencing sample was made of peripheral blood. The receptors were gathered from a woman over 75 with active or convalescent COVID-19.

The chain joins TRBV14 to TRBJ1-2; D gene uncertain. This CDR3 has 12 amino acids. The germline V and J ends were trimmed by 4 bases and 5 bases, with 8 bases remaining between them. Germline values: CDR1 SGHDN, CDR2 FVKESK. CDR3 bases: TGTGCCAGCAGCCTCTCCCCGTATGGCTACACCTTC. It yields the protein CASSLSPYGYTF.

The chain's CDR3 is CASSIGRGTGELFF. In DNA, the CDR3 is TGTGCCAGTAGTATAGGACGGGGCACCGGGGAGCTGTTTTTT. The chain combines TRBV19 with TRBJ2-2; maybe TRBD2 (5 bases). The ends were cut back, 1 base at V and 4 bases at J, with 7 bases in the middle. The V gene's germline CDR1 is LNHDA and CDR2 SQIVND (reference sequence). The CDR3 spans 14 residues.

Concerning this clone itself: Sequence at one end of the junction differs from germline and may be a read error. This rearrangement joins TRBV7-3 to TRBJ2-3; 10 bases are shared with TRBD2. Germline assignment: CDR1 SGHTA and CDR2 FQGTGA. The CDR3 is made up of 15 amino acids. The CDR3 spells CASSLSGTSDLTLDF. The CDR3 DNA reads as TGTGCCAGCAGCTTAAGTGGGACTAGCGATCTAACATTGGATTTT.

The V call is TRBV5-1, the J call TRBJ2-3, with 7 bases that match TRBD2. V shed 0 bases and J 0 bases; nucleotides not matched to a gene: 7. CDR1 SGHRS and CDR2 YFSETQ come from the germline V gene. The CDR3 is 17 residues long. CDR3 in amino acids: CASSLVPSGSSTDTQYF. The CDR3 DNA sequence: TGCGCCAGCAGCTTGGTGCCTAGCGGATCTAGCACAGATACGCAGTATTTT. Filled out from reference TRBV5-1 and TRBJ2-3, the complete variable domain reads KAGVTQTPRYLIKTRGQQVTLSCSPISGHRSVSWYQQTPGQGLQFLFEYFSETQRNKGNFPGRFSGRQFSNSRSEMNVSTLELGDSALYLCASSLVPSGSSTDTQYFGPGTRLTVL.

This clone appeared once. The chain has TRBV5-1 and TRBJ2-1; 8 bases map to TRBD2. The V segment lost 3 bases and the J segment 10 bases; nucleotides outside the gene matches: 3. The CDR3 has 12 residues. Germline V gene sequence: CDR1 SGHRS, CDR2 YFSETQ. CDR3 region: CASSSRLAEQFF. The CDR3, as DNA: TGCGCCAGCAGCTCAAGACTAGCGGAGCAGTTCTTC.

The CDR3 region has the DNA TGCGCCAGCAGTTTACACGATAGCGGCAGCACTAATGAGCAGTTCTTC. This sequence encodes CASSLHDSGSTNEQFF. This chain connects TRBV5-1 to TRBJ2-1; D is perhaps TRBD2 (6 bases). Germline V gives CDR1 SGHRS, CDR2 YFSETQ. Trimming took 5 bases from V and 7 from J, leaving 22 bases between them. The CDR3 totals 16 residues.

The V call is TRBV19, the J call TRBJ2-5; 8 nucleotides agree with TRBD1. CDR1 is LNHDA and CDR2 is SQIVND in the germline V gene (reference sequence). V gave up 2 bases and J gave up 7 bases; unmatched junction bases: 3. This CDR3 region has 13 residues. The CDR3 bases are TGTGCCAGTAGTATACAGGGGGCTGGGACCCAGTACTTC. Its translation: CASSIQGAGTQYF.

The chain couples TRBV2 to TRBJ2-7; no firm D call. Germline values: CDR1 SNHLY, CDR2 FYNNEI. Trimming cost V 7 bases and J 3 bases, with 7 bases left between them. The CDR3 runs to 11 residues. The CDR3 reads CASTDNYEQYF. CDR3 nucleotide sequence: TGTGCCAGCACCGACAACTACGAGCAGTACTTC.

This clone was recorded once. The chain carries TRBV19 and TRBJ1-5, with 7 bases lining up with TRBD1. The CDR3 length is 17 residues. Per the germline V gene, CDR1 is LNHDA and CDR2 is SQIVND (reference sequence). Unmatched junction bases numbered 13, after V lost 3 bases and J lost 5 bases. The CDR3 region is CASSMEGARGPHQPQHF. The CDR3 nucleotides read TGTGCCAGTAGTATGGAGGGGGCCAGGGGACCCCATCAGCCCCAGCATTTT.

The chain combines TRBV4-1 with TRBJ2-7; TRBD1 matches at 8 bases. The length of the CDR3 is 16 residues. The germline V gene encodes CDR1 MGHRA and CDR2 YSYEKL. V lost 1 base to trimming and J lost 7 bases; unmatched junction nucleotides: 12. CDR3 in amino acids: CASSQGSTGVVREQYF. DNA for the CDR3: TGCGCCAGCAGCCAAGGATCGACAGGGGTGGTACGGGAGCAGTACTTC.

V is TRBV9 and J is TRBJ2-1, with 8 bases matching TRBD2. Germline CDR1 SGDLS, CDR2 YYNGEE. The CDR3 sequence is 15 residues long. V was clipped by 0 bases and J by 8 bases; unmatched bases: 7. The CDR3 DNA reads as TGTGCCAGCAGCGTAGGTGGGACTAGTATCGATGAGCAGTTCTTC. Amino acids: CASSVGGTSIDEQFF.

This chain joins TRBV6-5 and TRBJ1-1; D gene unclear. The CDR3 consists of 14 residues. The V gene lost 7 bases and the J gene lost 1 base, with 13 bases spanning the gap. Germline V gene lookup returns CDR1 MNHEY and CDR2 SVGAGI. The CDR3 nucleotides are TGTGCCAGCAATCCGACCCGGAGGAACACTGAAGCTTTCTTT. This sequence encodes CASNPTRRNTEAFF.

The chain recombines TRBV28 with TRBJ1-4; D is unclear. Per germline, CDR1 MDHEN and CDR2 SYDVKM. This CDR3 has 14 residues. V lost 5 bases to trimming and J lost 5 bases, with 12 bases between them. CDR3: CASSPTVRNEKLFF. The CDR3 bases are TGTGCCAGCAGTCCTACAGTACGGAATGAAAAACTGTTTTTT.

V usage is TRBV10-2 and J usage is TRBJ2-1; weak D call: TRBD2 (6 bases). The CDR3 sequence is 13 residues long. Germline V lookup: CDR1 WSHSY, CDR2 SAAADI. V gave up 4 bases and J gave up 5 bases, with 9 bases separating them. The DNA for the CDR3 is TGCGCCAGCAGTGCTTCGGGGGACAATGAGCAGTTCTTC. Translating it yields CASSASGDNEQFF.

The chain uses TRBV10-3 and TRBJ2-3, with TRBD2 matching 9 bases. Germline lookup yields CDR1 ENHRY and CDR2 SYGVKD. The CDR3 length is 15 residues. V lost 5 bases and J lost 3; bases outside the gene matches: 6. CDR3 residues: CAISTSSGSTDTQYF. The CDR3 region has the DNA TGTGCCATCAGTACTAGTAGCGGGAGTACAGATACGCAGTATTTT.

This clone appeared once. The genes are TRBV6-4 and TRBJ2-3; 8 bases are shared with TRBD2. The germline V gene encodes CDR1 MRHNA and CDR2 SNTAGT. Trimming removed 4 bases from V and 4 bases from J; junction bases left unmatched: 7. The length of the CDR3 is 15 residues. The CDR3: CASSAGTSVADTQYF. The CDR3 DNA reads TGTGCCAGCAGTGCCGGGACTAGTGTTGCAGATACGCAGTATTTT.

The genes are TRBV3-1 (or the pseudogene TRBV3-2) and TRBJ2-3; the match to TRBD2 covers 8 bases. The CDR3 length is 13 residues. CDR1 is LGHDT and CDR2 is YNNKEL in the germline V gene (reference sequence). The trim removed 7 bases at V and 3 bases at J, leaving 3 bases unmatched. The CDR3 spells CASTPGGTDTQYF. The CDR3 nucleotides read TGTGCCAGCACCCCGGGGGGGACAGATACGCAGTATTTT.

The rearrangement joins TRBV5-4 to TRBJ2-7, with a tentative D call TRBD1 (6 bases). The germline CDR1 and CDR2 sequences are SGHNT and YYREEE (reference sequence). Trimming left V 0 bases short and J 0 bases short, with 10 bases between. The length of the CDR3 is 15 residues. In DNA form, the CDR3 reads TGTGCCAGCAGCTTGGGGGGACACCGCTCCTACGAGCAGTACTTC. It encodes CASSLGGHRSYEQYF. The whole variable domain, remainder taken from reference TRBV5-4 and TRBJ2-7, is ETGVTQSPTHLIKTRGQQVTLRCSSQSGHNTVSWYQQALGQGPQFIFQYYREEENGRGNFPPRFSGLQFPNYSSELNVNALELDDSALYLCASSLGGHRSYEQYFGPGTRLTVT.

Many counts were recorded for this clone. The CDR3 DNA reads TGTGCCAGTAGTATGACAGGACGGAGCTCCTACGAGCAGTACTTC. As protein: CASSMTGRSSYEQYF. This sequence joins TRBV19 and TRBJ2-7, with D tentatively TRBD1 (6 bases). With 3 bases removed from V and 0 bases from J, the gap between germline ends came to 12 bases. The germline V gene encodes CDR1 LNHDA and CDR2 SQIVND (reference sequence). This CDR3 comprises 15 residues. The whole variable domain, filled in from reference TRBV19 and TRBJ2-7, reads DGGITQSPKYLFRKEGQNVTLSCEQNLNHDAMYWYRQDPGQGLRLIYYSQIVNDFQKGDIAEGYSVSREKKESFPLTVTSAQKNPTAFYLCASSMTGRSSYEQYFGPGTRLTVT.

The rearrangement uses TRBV6-6 and TRBJ1-2; no clear D. The V gene lost 5 bases and the J gene lost 7 bases, with 14 bases spanning the gap. This CDR3 contains 13 residues. Per the germline V gene, CDR1 is MNHNY and CDR2 is SVGAGI (reference sequence). CDR3 sequence: CASSPPGMGGYTF. Here the CDR3 DNA reads TGTGCCAGCAGTCCCCCAGGAATGGGTGGCTACACCTTC.

Written as DNA, the CDR3 is TGTGCCAGCAGCCCTACAGGGTTAGGTTTCTACGAGCAGTACTTC. Its protein is CASSPTGLGFYEQYF. The V call is TRBV7-2, the J call TRBJ2-7; the D gene is possibly TRBD1 (6 bases). This CDR3 is built from 15 residues. The V gene lost 5 bases and the J gene lost 3 bases, with 17 bases spanning the gap. The germline V gene encodes CDR1 SGHTA and CDR2 FQGNSA.

J is TRBJ2-3 and V is TRBV2, with D tentatively TRBD2 (5 bases). V lost 4 bases and J 6 bases, leaving 11 bases between the germline ends. Looked up from germline, CDR1 is SNHLY and CDR2 is FYNNEI. The CDR3 loop spans 13 amino acids. The CDR3 DNA sequence: TGTGCCAGCAGTGGAACCCAGCGGGATACGCAGTATTTT. This gives the protein CASSGTQRDTQYF.